The T cell receptor (beta chain) under discussion was sequenced for a study of blood T cell repertoires in COVID-19. Overall study: Specimens from acute and convalescent COVID-19 originated in the United States, Italy and Spain. PBMCs, B-cell-depleted T cells, or T cells were the source of the cDNA or gDNA that made up the material.

V was pared by 3 bases and J by 1 base, with 6 bases between. The CDR3 contains 13 residues. In the original analysis: Using reference gene primer amplification, nucleated cell counts were estimated. The repertoire was sequenced with immunoSEQ multiplex PCR; TCRdb's copy has only in-frame clones and lacks some. V and J calls and clone size are copied from that table; D and trimming were computed from the DNA. The sample has more than 80,000 clones, 71% seen once; the top ten hold less than 1%. The sequencing sample was made of peripheral blood. This TCR was sampled from a human donor with acute or convalescent COVID-19. The donor label of this sample is uncertain. The rearrangement uses TRBV12-3 or TRBV12-4 and TRBJ1-2; D is unclear. CDR3 loop: CASSFESNYGYTF. The CDR3 bases are TGTGCCAGCAGTTTCGAGAGTAACTATGGCTACACCTTC.